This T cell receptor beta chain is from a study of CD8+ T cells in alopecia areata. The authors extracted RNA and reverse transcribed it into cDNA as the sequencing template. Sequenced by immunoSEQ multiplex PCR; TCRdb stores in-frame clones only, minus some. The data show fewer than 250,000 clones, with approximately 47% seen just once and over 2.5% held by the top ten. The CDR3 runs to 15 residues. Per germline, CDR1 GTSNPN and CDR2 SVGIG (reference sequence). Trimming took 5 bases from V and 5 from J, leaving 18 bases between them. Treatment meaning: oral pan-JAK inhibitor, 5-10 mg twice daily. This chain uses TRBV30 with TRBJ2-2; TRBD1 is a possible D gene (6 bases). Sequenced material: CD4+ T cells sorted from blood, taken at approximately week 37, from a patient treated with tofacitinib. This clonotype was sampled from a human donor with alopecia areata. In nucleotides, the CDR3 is TGTGCCTGGGGGACGACAGGACAAGGGACCGGGGAGCTGTTTTTT. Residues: CAWGTTGQGTGELFF.